A selection of T cell receptor beta chains follows, all from one sample in a study of CD8+CD57+ T cells in acquired aplastic anemia. Via MiXCR, TCRdb re-called the reads, giving one row per CDR3 protein. The sample includes about 160,000 distinct CDR3 sequences, over 70% of them seen just once. Sequences were obtained from sorted CD4+, CD8+, or CD8+CD57+ T cells (not recorded which) from PBMCs. The receptors stem from a human donor with aplastic anemia. Each CDR3 is given with its conserved first and last residue. The D gene is left open where the match is weak. Only some rows state a clone size, as once, few, many or a class for expanded clones.

TRBJ2-5 . . TRBV2 CASSEIGRSETQYF TGTGCCAGCAGTGAAATTGGCCGTTCAGAGACCCAGTACTTC
TRBJ2-5 . . TRBV2 CASSERLGQETQYF TGTGCCAGCAGTGAGAGACTAGGCCAAGAGACCCAGTACTTC
TRBJ2-5 . . TRBV5-6 CASSVRETQYF TGTGCCAGCAGCGTACGAGAGACCCAGTACTTC
TRBJ1-2 . . TRBV19 CASKTSYRSTYGYTF TGTGCCAGTAAAACTTCGTACAGATCGACCTATGGCTACACCTTC
TRBJ2-3 . once TRBV6-2/TRBV6-3 CAIGEGVDSTDTQYF TGTGCCATCGGGGAGGGGGTAGATTCGACAGATACGCAGTATTTT
TRBJ2-7 TRBD1 . TRBV29-1 CSVGTGQGYEQYF TGCAGCGTTGGTACGGGACAGGGTTACGAGCAGTACTTC
TRBJ2-1 . few TRBV10-2 CASSPGGLEQFF TGCGCCAGCAGTCCCGGAGGGCTTGAGCAGTTCTTC
TRBJ2-3 TRBD2 . TRBV6-6 CASSEDPSGSYNEQYF TGTGCCAGCAGTGAAGATCCTAGCGGGAGCTACAATGAGCAGTATTTT
TRBJ1-1 . once TRBV10-3 CAISGRGRTENTEAFF TGTGCCATCAGTGGACGGGGAAGGACAGAGAACACTGAAGCTTTCTTT
TRBJ2-1 TRBD1 . TRBV9 CASSSDRGSYNEQFF TGTGCCAGCAGCTCCGACAGGGGGTCCTACAATGAGCAGTTCTTC
TRBJ1-6 . . TRBV7-2 CASSLPEGVAFYNSPLHF TGTGCCAGCAGCCTTCCGGAAGGGGTAGCCTTCTATAATTCACCCCTCCACTTT
TRBJ1-6 . few TRBV9 CASSASNSPLHF TGTGCCAGCAGCGCCTCGAATTCACCCCTCCACTTT
TRBJ2-5 TRBD1 . TRBV10-3 CAISESGAGGQETQYF TGTGCCATCAGTGAGTCGGGAGCAGGGGGCCAAGAGACCCAGTACTTC
TRBJ1-2 . . TRBV29-1 CSVEGVGYTF TGCAGCGTTGAGGGGGTTGGCTACACCTTC
TRBJ1-2 . . TRBV10-3 CAISESINDLDGKDYTF TGTGCCATCAGTGAGTCGATAAACGACCTTGACGGGAAAGACTACACCTTC
TRBJ1-5 TRBD1 . TRBV10-3 CAISESTGLNNQPQHF TGTGCCATCAGTGAGTCGACAGGGTTGAATAATCAGCCCCAGCATTTT
TRBJ2-5 . . TRBV10-3 CAISVTEQETQYF TGTGCCATCAGTGTGACGGAACAAGAGACCCAGTACTTC
TRBJ2-7 TRBD1 . TRBV20-1 CSASRDRQREQYF TGCAGTGCTAGTAGGGACAGGCAGAGGGAGCAGTACTTC
TRBJ2-5 . . TRBV10-3 CATNRTGTPDRTQYF TGTGCCACAAATAGGACCGGGACACCCGACAGGACCCAGTACTTC
TRBJ2-7 TRBD1 . TRBV19 CASSRGTGALLVQYF TGTGCCAGTAGTAGGGGGACAGGCGCCTTGTTGGTGCAGTACTTC
TRBJ1-6 . . TRBV19 CASSRQFNSPLHF TGTGCCAGTAGTAGGCAATTCAATTCACCCCTCCACTTT
TRBJ1-1 TRBD1 . TRBV20-1 CSARDPGTGIWTEAFF TGCAGTGCTAGGGATCCCGGGACAGGGATATGGACTGAAGCTTTCTTT
TRBJ2-2 . . TRBV7-2 CASSRDRFTGELFF TGTGCCAGCAGCCGAGACAGATTCACCGGGGAGCTGTTTTTT
TRBJ1-5 . once TRBV10-3 CAISELGNQPQHF TGTGCCATCAGTGAGTTGGGAAATCAGCCCCAGCATTTT